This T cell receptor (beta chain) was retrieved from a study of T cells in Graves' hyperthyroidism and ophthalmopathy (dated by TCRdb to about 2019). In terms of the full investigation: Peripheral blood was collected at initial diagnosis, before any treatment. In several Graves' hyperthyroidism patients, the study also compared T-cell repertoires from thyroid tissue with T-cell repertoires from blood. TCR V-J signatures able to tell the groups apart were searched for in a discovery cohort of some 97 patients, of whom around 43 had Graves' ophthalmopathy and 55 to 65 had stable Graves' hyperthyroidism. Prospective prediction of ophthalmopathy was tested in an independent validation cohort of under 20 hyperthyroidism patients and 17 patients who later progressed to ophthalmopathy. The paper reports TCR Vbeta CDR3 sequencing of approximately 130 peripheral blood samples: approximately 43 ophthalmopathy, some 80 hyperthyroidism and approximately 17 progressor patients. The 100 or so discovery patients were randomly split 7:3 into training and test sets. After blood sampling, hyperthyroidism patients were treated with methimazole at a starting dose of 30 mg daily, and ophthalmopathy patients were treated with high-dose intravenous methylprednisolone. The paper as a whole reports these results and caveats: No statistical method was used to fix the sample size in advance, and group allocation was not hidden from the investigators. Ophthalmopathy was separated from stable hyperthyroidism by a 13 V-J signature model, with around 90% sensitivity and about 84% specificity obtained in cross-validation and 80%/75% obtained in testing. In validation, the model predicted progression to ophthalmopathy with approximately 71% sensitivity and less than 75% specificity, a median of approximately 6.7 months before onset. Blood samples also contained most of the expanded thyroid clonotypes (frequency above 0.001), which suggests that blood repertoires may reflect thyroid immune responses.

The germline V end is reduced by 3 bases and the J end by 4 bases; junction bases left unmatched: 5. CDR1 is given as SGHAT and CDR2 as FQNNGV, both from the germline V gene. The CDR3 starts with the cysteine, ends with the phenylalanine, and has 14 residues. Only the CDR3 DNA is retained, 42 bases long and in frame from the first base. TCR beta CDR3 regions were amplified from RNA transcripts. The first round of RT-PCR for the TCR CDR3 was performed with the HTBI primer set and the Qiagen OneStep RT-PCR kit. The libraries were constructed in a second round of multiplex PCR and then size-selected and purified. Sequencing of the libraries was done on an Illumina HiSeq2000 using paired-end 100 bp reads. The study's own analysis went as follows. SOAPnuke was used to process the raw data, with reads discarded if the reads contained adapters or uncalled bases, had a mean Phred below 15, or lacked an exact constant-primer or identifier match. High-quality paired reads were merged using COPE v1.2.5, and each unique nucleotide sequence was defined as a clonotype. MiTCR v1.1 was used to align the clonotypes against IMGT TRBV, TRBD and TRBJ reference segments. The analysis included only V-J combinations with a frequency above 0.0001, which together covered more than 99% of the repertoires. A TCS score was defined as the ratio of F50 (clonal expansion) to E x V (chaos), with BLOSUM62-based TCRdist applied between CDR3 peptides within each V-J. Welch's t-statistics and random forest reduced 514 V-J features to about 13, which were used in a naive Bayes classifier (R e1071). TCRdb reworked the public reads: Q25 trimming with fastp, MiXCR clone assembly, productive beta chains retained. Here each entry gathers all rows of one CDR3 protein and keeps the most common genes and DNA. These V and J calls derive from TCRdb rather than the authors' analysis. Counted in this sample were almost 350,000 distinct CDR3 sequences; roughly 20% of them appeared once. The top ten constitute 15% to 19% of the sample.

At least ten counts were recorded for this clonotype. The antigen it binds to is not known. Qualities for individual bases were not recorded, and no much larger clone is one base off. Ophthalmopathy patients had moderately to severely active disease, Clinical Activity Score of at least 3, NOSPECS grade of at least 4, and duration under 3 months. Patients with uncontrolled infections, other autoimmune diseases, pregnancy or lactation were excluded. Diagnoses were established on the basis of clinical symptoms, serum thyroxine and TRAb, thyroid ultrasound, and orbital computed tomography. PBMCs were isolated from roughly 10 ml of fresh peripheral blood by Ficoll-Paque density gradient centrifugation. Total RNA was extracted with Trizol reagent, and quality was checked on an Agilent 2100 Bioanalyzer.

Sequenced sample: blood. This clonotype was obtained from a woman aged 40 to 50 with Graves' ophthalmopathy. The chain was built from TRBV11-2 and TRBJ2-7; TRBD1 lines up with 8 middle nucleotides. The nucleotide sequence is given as TGTGCCAGCAGCTTCGGGACAGGACATTACGAGCAGTACTTC. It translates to CASSFGTGHYEQYF.